One TCR beta chain is described in this entry. Measured with immunoSEQ multiplex PCR; TCRdb has only the in-frame clones, and not every one. The sample lists approximately 260,000 clones; nearly 90% were seen once. The sample belongs to a study of blood T cell repertoires in COVID-19. Study information: Researchers got acute and convalescent COVID-19 samples from the United States, Italy and Spain.

The CDR3 extends over 15 amino acids. Germline CDR1 and CDR2: KGHDR and SFDVKD. V lost 4 bases to trimming and J lost 1 base; unmatched junction nucleotides: 5. Patients in Seattle were enrolled during active infection, then followed longitudinally. The sample comprised peripheral blood. The source is a woman aged 60 to 75 with COVID-19, enrolled during active disease. The chain carries TRBV24-1 and TRBJ1-1; 7 positions match TRBD1. CDR3 residues: CATSDSRQGNTEAFF. The DNA for the CDR3 is TGTGCCACCAGTGACTCCCGACAGGGGAACACTGAAGCTTTCTTT.